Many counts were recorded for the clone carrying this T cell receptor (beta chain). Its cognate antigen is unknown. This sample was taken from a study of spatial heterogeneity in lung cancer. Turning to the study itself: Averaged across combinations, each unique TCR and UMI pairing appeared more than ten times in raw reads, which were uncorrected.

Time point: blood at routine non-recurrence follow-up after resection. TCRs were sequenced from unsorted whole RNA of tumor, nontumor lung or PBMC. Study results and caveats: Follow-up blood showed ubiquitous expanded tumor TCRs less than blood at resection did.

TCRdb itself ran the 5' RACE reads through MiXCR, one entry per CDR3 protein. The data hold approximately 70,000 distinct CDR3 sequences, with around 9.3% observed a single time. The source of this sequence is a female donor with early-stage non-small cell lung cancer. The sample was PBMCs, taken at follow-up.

CDR3 DNA: TGTGCCAGCAGCCCAGGGACAGCTTACTCTTACAATGAGCAGTTCTTC. It translates to CASSPGTAYSYNEQFF. The chain recombines TRBV7-6 with TRBJ2-1; 7 bases are a match to TRBD1. Germline V lookup: CDR1 SGHVS, CDR2 FNYEAQ. After removal of 5 bases from V and 4 bases from J, the junction contained 11 bases not matched to a gene. This CDR3 comprises 16 residues.